This TCR beta chain was found in a study of T cell responses to AZD1222 COVID-19 vaccine (dated by TCRdb to the early 2020s). With respect to the entire study: AZD1222 recipients whose second dose came at about 4 weeks and those whose second dose came at about 12 weeks were combined into one group, since spike-specific TCR depth and breadth did not differ between the two schedules. Enrollment into the trials was organized by age into subgroups of 18-55, 56-69 and 70-plus years, and those subgroups contained about 160, 30 and 59 TCR-sequenced participants, respectively. TCR sequencing covered more than 230 trial participants: 200 to 210 given two doses of AZD1222 and 26 given two doses of MenACWY control vaccine. The paper's findings and limits, for the study overall: CD4 TCRs associated with the vaccine covered the entire spike protein, and the dominant responses were in regions 160-218 and 743-854. After two AZD1222 doses, spike-specific TCR breadth and depth were significantly higher than at day 0 and than in MenACWY recipients. Because no samples from the day 14 peak response were available, repertoires could be characterized only after the peak T cell response. Most participants were white British and females outnumbered males, and the authors suggested that clonal diversity may have been underestimated. Only five or six AZD1222 recipients were SARS-CoV-2 seropositive at baseline, limiting conclusions about previously exposed vaccinees. In the small 56-69-year group, the increase in depth fell short of significance, most likely because of low power. Epitopes outside the regions mutated in the B.1.351 and B.1.1.7 variants were reportedly recognized by nearly half of the unique spike-specific TCRs.

Reading the label with the study, this specimen's time point is: baseline before first vaccination. The vaccinee samples were drawn from two UK trials, COV001 and COV002, one of which was a single-blind randomized controlled phase 2/3 trial testing AZD1222 (ChAdOx1 nCoV-19) in healthy adults. For TCRbeta chain sequencing, PBMC samples were collected from trial participants at day 0 and at day 28 after the second dose. The CDR3, cysteine through phenylalanine, is 15 amino acids long. Of the read, only the CDR3 DNA is kept; its 45 bases are in frame from base 1. V and J are trimmed by 4 bases and 4 bases, and the gene matches miss 8 bases of the junction. CDR1 and CDR2 were assigned from the germline V gene (reference sequence) as LGHDT and YNNKEL. The CDR3 regions of human TCRbeta chains were analyzed by immunosequencing. Processing in the source paper ran as follows. TCRs in the repertoires were compared against a reference library of SARS-CoV-2-specific TCRs that had been generated with the MIRA antigen-specificity platform. Breadth was defined as the fraction of unique TCRs that were SARS-CoV-2-associated. Depth was defined as the fraction of total T cells that were SARS-CoV-2-associated. Each spike-specific TCR was assigned to its reactive spike region and to a CD4 or CD8 class using the MIRA data. Log10-transformed breadth and depth values were compared by one-way ANOVA with Sidak's multiple comparisons tests. TCRdb provides this immuneACCESS table in a form limited to in-frame rearrangements. Some clones are lacking; in checked studies, under half of them reflect an unresolved V gene, and why the rest are absent is not known. V, J and clone size are those of that table, while D and trimming were read from the DNA. The sample table lists nearly 100,000 clones, 88% of them with a count of one. The ten largest make up 2.8% of the sample.

Note on this clone: Its antigen is still unknown. Within one base of it there is no much larger clone, and no base qualities were kept.

The chain employs TRBV3-1 (or the pseudogene TRBV3-2) and TRBJ1-1; TRBD1 matches 8 bases in the middle. The sequence came from an adult in good health. Sequenced here: peripheral blood, sampled on day 0 of AZD1222 vaccination. The CDR3: CASSPGGQGITEAFF. The sequence in DNA is TGTGCCAGCAGCCCCGGAGGACAGGGAATCACTGAAGCTTTCTTT.